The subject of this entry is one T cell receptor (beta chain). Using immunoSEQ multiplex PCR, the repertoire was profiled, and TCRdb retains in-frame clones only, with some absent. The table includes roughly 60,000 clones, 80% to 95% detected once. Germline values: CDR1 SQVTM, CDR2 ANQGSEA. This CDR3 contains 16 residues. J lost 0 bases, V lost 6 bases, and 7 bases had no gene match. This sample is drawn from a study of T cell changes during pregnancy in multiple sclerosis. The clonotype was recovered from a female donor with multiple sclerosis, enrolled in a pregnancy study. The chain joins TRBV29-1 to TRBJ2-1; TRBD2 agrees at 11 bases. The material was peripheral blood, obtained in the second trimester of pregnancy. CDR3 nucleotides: TGCAGCGTAGTTGGGACTAGCGGTAGCTCCTACAATGAGCAGTTCTTC. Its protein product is CSVVGTSGSSYNEQFF.